This section outlines one TCR beta chain sequence together with its context. Its cognate antigen has yet to be identified. The sample holds no much larger clone one base away, and base qualities are not on file. The record originates from a study of T cell clones after liver transplantation (dated by TCRdb to between 2019 and 2020). With respect to the entire study: Samples were obtained from ITN030ST, a randomized trial in which withdrawal of immunosuppression was attempted within 2 years of liver transplantation. Donor-reactive T cell clones were identified using TCRbeta sequencing after a pre-transplant mixed lymphocyte reaction and were then followed in post-transplant blood. Third party-reactive TCRbeta sequences were also identified from pre-transplant MLRs to serve as an antigen-independent comparator for donor-reactive sequences. Of the eight recipients, a few were HCV-positive, while the remaining recipients had been transplanted for non-autoimmune, non-viral indications. Subjects received no induction therapy and standard immunosuppression until randomization at 12-24 months post-transplant. Tolerance was defined as complete immunosuppression withdrawal for at least one year with no rise in liver enzymes beyond twice the upper limit of normal. Blood samples were collected pre-transplant, pre-randomization before withdrawal, and post-randomization after either complete withdrawal or failed withdrawal. The studied cohort comprised 8 liver transplant recipients, 3 classified as tolerant and 5 as non-tolerant. General study outcomes and caveats: When repertoire turnover was taken into account, detection of donor-reactive sequences was significantly reduced in 7 of 8 subjects for CD4 and in 8 of 8 subjects for CD8. In a couple of subjects, low numbers of available donor cells limited the measurable donor-reactive repertoire. The conclusions were preliminary, being limited by small, heterogeneous patient numbers and by non-standardized post-transplant time points. Because no allograft tissue specimens were available, donor-reactive T cells may have migrated into the graft instead of being deleted. The decline in donor-reactive sequences exceeded the decline in third party-reactive sequences, suggesting partial antigen-specific deletion that was unrelated to withdrawal success. In 5 of 8 subjects, circulating donor-reactive CD4 TCRbeta sequences decreased significantly after transplant, regardless of tolerance or HCV status.

The CDR3 sequence holds 16 residues, the cysteine and phenylalanine included. Here the CDR3 DNA is all that survives: 48 bases in frame from base 1. Via the germline V gene, CDR1 is SGHRS and CDR2 YFSETQ. Trimming accounts for 3 bases at V and 4 bases at J, while the number of junction bases matched to no gene is 7. Unstimulated PBMCs, after thawing, were stained for CD3, CD4 and CD8 and then FACS-sorted into CD3+CD4+ and CD3+CD8+ populations. All 8 studied subjects were randomized to immunosuppression withdrawal. Genomic DNA was isolated with the Qiagen DNeasy Blood and Tissue Kit. Frozen genomic DNA underwent high-throughput TCRbeta CDR3 sequencing by immunoSEQ, including PCR amplification, mapping, bias correction and internal controls. The paper's processing steps were these. Productive rearrangements were kept, and unique TCRbeta sequences were defined by CDR3 nucleotide sequence plus V and J gene. Donor-reactive sequences required at least 5-fold expansion in CFSE-low cells versus unstimulated pre-transplant cells and at least 0.01% frequency. Minimum frequency thresholds were set for each subject based on the unstimulated sample with the lowest template count, ensuring at least 90% detection power. Jensen-Shannon divergence between the top 1000 TCRbeta sequences post-transplant and pre-transplant was used to measure repertoire turnover. Two-sided Fisher's exact tests were used to test for changes in how often donor-reactive sequences were detected. Drawn from immuneACCESS, this table holds only the in-frame rearrangements with V and J called that TCRdb kept. Clones are partly lost; checked studies trace under half to an unresolved V gene and leave the rest unexplained. The V and J calls and clone size are taken from that table; D and trimming were inferred from the DNA. This sample has around 110,000 clones in its table, and just over 90% of those were observed once. The ten biggest clones cover 0.75% to 0.85% of the sample.

This clonotype was obtained from a human patient who received a liver transplant. It is possible that, after a transplant, some T cells come from the graft donor. The sequenced sample was CD4+ T cells from blood, obtained 12 months after liver transplant. This sequence uses TRBV5-1 and TRBJ2-2; a stretch of 9 junction bases matches TRBD1. The DNA is as follows: TGCGCCAGCAGCTCCCGGACAGGGGCGGGCACCGGGGAGCTGTTTTTT. Translated, it gives CASSSRTGAGTGELFF.